In this sample, the clone carrying this T cell receptor beta chain turned up once. The antigen is not known. This sample stems from a study of brain T cells in children with intractable seizures. This CDR3 is built from 15 residues. CDR1 SGDLS and CDR2 YYNGEE come from the germline V gene. V trimming: 4 bases; J trimming: 9 bases; junction bases outside the gene matches: 12. Broader study findings: HCMV serostatus was not known, and viral specificity came from CDR3 similarity only. Pre- and post-surgery blood differed in depth, so pre-surgery absences may be undersampling.

Sequencing was limited to surgery cases with top T cell transcript signatures in brain tissue. Before surgery, patients took at least one anti-epileptic drug. Here immunoSEQ multiplex PCR was the method, and the copy in TCRdb shows in-frame clones only, minus some. The sample lists fewer than 85,000 clones, about 92% seen once, with roughly 1.5% in the top ten. The TCR was taken from a boy less than two years old with tuberous sclerosis and intractable seizures. The material was peripheral blood, obtained at surgery. This chain connects TRBV9 to TRBJ2-1; the match to TRBD1 covers 8 bases. The CDR3 here is CASSPQTGVSGEQFF. The CDR3 DNA follows: TGTGCCAGCAGCCCTCAGACAGGGGTCTCGGGTGAGCAGTTCTTC.